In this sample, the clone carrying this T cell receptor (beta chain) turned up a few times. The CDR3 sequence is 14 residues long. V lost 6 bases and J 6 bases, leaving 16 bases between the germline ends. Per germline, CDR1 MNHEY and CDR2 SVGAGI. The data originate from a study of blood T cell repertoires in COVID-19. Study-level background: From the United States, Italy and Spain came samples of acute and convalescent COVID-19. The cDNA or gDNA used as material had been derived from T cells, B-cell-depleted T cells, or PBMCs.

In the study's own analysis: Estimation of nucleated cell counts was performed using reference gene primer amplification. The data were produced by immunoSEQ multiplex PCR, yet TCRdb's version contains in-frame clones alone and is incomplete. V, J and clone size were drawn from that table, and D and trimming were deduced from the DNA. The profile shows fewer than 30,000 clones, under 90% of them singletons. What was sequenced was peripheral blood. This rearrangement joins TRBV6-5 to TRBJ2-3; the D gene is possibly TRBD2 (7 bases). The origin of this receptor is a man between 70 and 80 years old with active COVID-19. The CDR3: CASSNSGGLDTQYF. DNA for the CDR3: TGTGCCAGCAGCAATTCGGGGGGCCTGGATACGCAGTATTTT.